The rows below give T cell receptor beta chains drawn from one sample of a study of low-dose radiotherapy and immunotherapy resistance in tumors. TCRdb passed the reads through MiXCR, listing each CDR3 protein once. The data hold some 88,000 distinct CDR3 sequences, with 9.4% observed a single time. Here the sequenced sample was PBMCs, taken before treatment. The receptors stem from a male donor with prostate cancer. Both conserved end residues are part of each CDR3. D genes are given only for firm matches. Clone size appears in some rows only: once, few, many, or a class for an expanded clone.

j_call: TRBJ2-3; v_call: TRBV6-2/TRBV6-3; d_call: NA; clone_size: many; cdr3_aa: CASSPDYPTGDTQYF; cdr3_nt: TGTGCCAGCAGTCCGGACTATCCCACGGGGGATACGCAGTATTTT
j_call: TRBJ2-3; v_call: TRBV5-4; d_call: TRBD1; clone_size: many; cdr3_aa: CASSLAGQGSDTQYF; cdr3_nt: TGTGCCAGCAGCTTGGCCGGACAGGGTTCCGATACGCAGTATTTT
j_call: TRBJ2-2; v_call: TRBV12-3/TRBV12-4; d_call: NA; clone_size: many; cdr3_aa: CASSAGTSNTGELFF; cdr3_nt: TGTGCCAGCAGTGCCGGGACATCGAACACCGGGGAGCTGTTTTTT
j_call: TRBJ2-7; v_call: TRBV6-6; d_call: NA; clone_size: many; cdr3_aa: CASSQISSDEQYF; cdr3_nt: TGTGCCAGCAGCCAGATTAGCTCCGACGAGCAGTACTTC
j_call: TRBJ2-1; v_call: TRBV7-6; d_call: NA; clone_size: many; cdr3_aa: CASSLVGGSGFYNEQFF; cdr3_nt: TGTGCCAGCAGCTTAGTTGGAGGTAGCGGATTCTACAATGAGCAGTTCTTC
j_call: TRBJ2-2; v_call: TRBV5-1; d_call: TRBD2; clone_size: many; cdr3_aa: CASQAGLYTGELFF; cdr3_nt: TGCGCCAGCCAAGCGGGGTTGTACACCGGGGAGCTGTTTTTT
j_call: TRBJ2-7; v_call: TRBV28; d_call: TRBD2; clone_size: many; cdr3_aa: CASSPLLAGGNYEQYF; cdr3_nt: TGTGCCAGCAGTCCCCTTCTAGCGGGGGGTAACTACGAGCAGTACTTC
j_call: TRBJ1-2; v_call: TRBV19; d_call: NA; clone_size: many; cdr3_aa: CASSLTGINYGYTF; cdr3_nt: TGTGCCAGTAGTCTGACGGGGATCAACTATGGCTACACCTTC
j_call: TRBJ2-7; v_call: TRBV20-1; d_call: TRBD1; clone_size: NA; cdr3_aa: CTARGTAITYEQYF; cdr3_nt: TGCACTGCCCGAGGGACAGCCATTACCTACGAGCAGTACTTC
j_call: TRBJ2-2; v_call: TRBV29-1; d_call: TRBD2; clone_size: many; cdr3_aa: CSVGGAGGLNTGELFF; cdr3_nt: TGCAGCGTTGGAGGGGCGGGAGGTCTTAACACCGGGGAGCTGTTTTTT
j_call: TRBJ1-1; v_call: TRBV7-9; d_call: NA; clone_size: many; cdr3_aa: CASSFPPVAFF; cdr3_nt: TGTGCCAGCAGCTTTCCCCCAGTAGCTTTCTTT
j_call: TRBJ2-7; v_call: TRBV7-2; d_call: TRBD2; clone_size: many; cdr3_aa: CASSAAGGGGEQYF; cdr3_nt: TGTGCCAGCTCGGCAGCCGGGGGGGGAGGGGAGCAGTACTTC
j_call: TRBJ2-5; v_call: TRBV19; d_call: NA; clone_size: many; cdr3_aa: CASSIGGARGETQYF; cdr3_nt: TGTGCCAGTAGTATCGGTGGGGCAAGGGGAGAGACCCAGTACTTC
j_call: TRBJ1-6; v_call: TRBV5-1; d_call: NA; clone_size: many; cdr3_aa: CASGTGNYNSPLHF; cdr3_nt: TGCGCCAGCGGCACCGGGAACTATAATTCACCCCTCCACTTT
j_call: TRBJ2-7; v_call: TRBV24-1; d_call: TRBD2; clone_size: many; cdr3_aa: CATSDPTSGRNYEQYF; cdr3_nt: TGTGCCACCAGTGATCCGACTAGCGGGAGGAACTACGAGCAGTACTTC
j_call: TRBJ1-5; v_call: TRBV28; d_call: TRBD1; clone_size: many; cdr3_aa: CASSFSDRDYQPQHF; cdr3_nt: TGTGCCAGCAGTTTTTCGGACAGGGACTATCAGCCCCAGCATTTT
j_call: TRBJ2-1; v_call: TRBV13; d_call: TRBD1; clone_size: many; cdr3_aa: CASSPRTGGNEQFF; cdr3_nt: TGTGCCAGCAGCCCTAGGACAGGGGGCAATGAGCAGTTCTTC
j_call: TRBJ1-2; v_call: TRBV4-1; d_call: NA; clone_size: NA; cdr3_aa: CASSQDTQGYGYTF; cdr3_nt: TGCGCCAGCAGCCAAGATACCCAGGGGTATGGCTACACCTTC
j_call: TRBJ1-6; v_call: TRBV20-1; d_call: TRBD1; clone_size: many; cdr3_aa: CSARGGQAHNSPLHF; cdr3_nt: TGCAGTGCTAGAGGGGGACAGGCCCATAATTCACCCCTCCACTTT
j_call: TRBJ2-3; v_call: TRBV12-3/TRBV12-4; d_call: NA; clone_size: many; cdr3_aa: CASRGRALNPTDTQYF; cdr3_nt: TGTGCCAGCAGAGGACGGGCCTTAAATCCCACAGATACGCAGTATTTT
j_call: TRBJ2-7; v_call: TRBV7-2; d_call: TRBD2; clone_size: many; cdr3_aa: CASSSTLTSGSVYEQYF; cdr3_nt: TGTGCCAGCAGCTCCACCCTGACTAGCGGGAGTGTCTACGAGCAGTACTTC
j_call: TRBJ2-3; v_call: TRBV20-1; d_call: NA; clone_size: many; cdr3_aa: CSARGGVGDTQYF; cdr3_nt: TGCAGTGCTAGAGGGGGGGTTGGAGATACGCAGTATTTT
j_call: TRBJ2-6; v_call: TRBV6-2/TRBV6-3; d_call: NA; clone_size: many; cdr3_aa: CASSYSRGRRSGANVLTF; cdr3_nt: TGTGCCAGCAGTTACTCGAGGGGCCGACGCTCTGGGGCCAACGTCCTGACTTTC
j_call: TRBJ2-3; v_call: TRBV7-3; d_call: NA; clone_size: many; cdr3_aa: CASSLTGGRSDTQYF; cdr3_nt: TGTGCCAGCAGCTTAACGGGGGGCCGTTCAGATACGCAGTATTTT
j_call: TRBJ2-7; v_call: TRBV9; d_call: NA; clone_size: NA; cdr3_aa: CASSVSVTASCEQYF; cdr3_nt: TGTGCCAGCAGCGTTTCCGTGACAGCCTCCTGCGAGCAGTACTTC
j_call: TRBJ2-5; v_call: TRBV7-6; d_call: TRBD1; clone_size: many; cdr3_aa: CASSARLQTGDLETQYF; cdr3_nt: TGTGCCAGCAGCGCGCGACTCCAGACAGGGGACCTAGAGACCCAGTACTTC
j_call: TRBJ1-1; v_call: TRBV10-3; d_call: NA; clone_size: NA; cdr3_aa: CAISETRGEAFF; cdr3_nt: TGTGCCATCAGTGAGACTCGGGGTGAAGCTTTCTTT
j_call: TRBJ2-6; v_call: TRBV15; d_call: TRBD1; clone_size: many; cdr3_aa: CATSLQGSTGANVLTF; cdr3_nt: TGTGCCACCTCACTACAGGGGTCAACTGGGGCCAACGTCCTGACTTTC